Presented here are 7 T cell receptor beta chains from one specimen sequenced in a study of beta chain features in type 1 diabetes. The study reverse transcribed the entire isolated RNA, so it sequenced expressed TCRB transcripts. Using immunoSEQ multiplex PCR, the repertoire was profiled, and TCRdb retains in-frame clones only, with some absent. The sample lists about 150,000 clones; approximately 10% were seen once. Sequences were obtained from central memory CD4+ T cells from blood. The receptors were gathered from a man between 18 and 29 years old in good health.

The rearrangement uses TRBV14 and TRBJ2-6; D is uncertain. V shed 1 base and J shed 4 bases, with 5 bases lying between them. Germline V gene lookup returns CDR1 SGHDN and CDR2 FVKESK. The CDR3 has 14 amino acids. The CDR3 nucleotides read TGTGCCAGCAGCCAAGTACCGGGGGCCAACGTCCTGACTTTC. Protein product: CASSQVPGANVLTF. The full variable domain, rest sourced from reference TRBV14 and TRBJ2-6, is EAGVTQFPSHSVIEKGQTVTLRCDPISGHDNLYWYRRVMGKEIKFLLHFVKESKQDESGMPNNRFLAERTGGTYSTLKVQPAELEDSGVYFCASSQVPGANVLTFGAGSRLTVL.

This clone was seen a handful of times. The chain links TRBV30 to TRBJ2-5; TRBD2 matches 13 bases. CDR3 length: 15 residues. Germline V gives CDR1 GTSNPN, CDR2 SVGIG (reference sequence). V was clipped by 3 bases and J by 5 bases; unmatched bases: 6. CDR3 residues: CAWSEGLAGPETQYF. CDR3 nucleotides: TGTGCCTGGAGCGAGGGACTAGCGGGGCCCGAGACCCAGTACTTC.

The CDR3 DNA is TGTGCCAGCAGCCCCTTTGAGGGGTCCTACAATGAGCAGTTCTTC. Its protein product is CASSPFEGSYNEQFF. The J gene is TRBJ2-1, the V gene TRBV9, with D perhaps matching TRBD1 or TRBD2 (5 bases each). V lost 4 bases, J lost 1 base, and 12 bases lay in between. CDR1 and CDR2 (germline): SGDLS, YYNGEE. The CDR3 contains 15 residues.

The CDR3 sequence is CASNQGSSYNSPLHF. For the CDR3, the DNA is TGTGCCAGTAACCAGGGGAGCTCCTATAATTCACCCCTCCACTTT. V and J are TRBV28 and TRBJ1-6, with a tentative D call TRBD1 (6 bases). The germline CDR1 and CDR2 sequences are MDHEN and SYDVKM. The CDR3 is 15 amino acids. V dropped 9 bases and J dropped 0 bases, with 12 bases sitting between them.

The sample holds a few counts of this clone. The V gene is TRBV11-1, the J gene TRBJ2-2; D is unresolved. CDR3 size: 13 residues. The V gene lost 5 bases and the J gene lost 6 bases, with 10 bases spanning the gap. The germline V gene encodes CDR1 SGHAT and CDR2 FQDESV (reference sequence). The DNA for the CDR3 is TGTGCCAGCAGCACCTCCCCATCCGGGGAGCTGTTTTTT. Translating gives CASSTSPSGELFF.

The table lists this clone with many counts. The gene calls are TRBV4-3 and TRBJ1-2, with D possibly TRBD1 on 5 matching bases. Trimming left V 1 base short and J 8 bases short, with 14 bases between. CDR1 and CDR2 from the germline V gene are LGHNA and YSLEER. This CDR3 spans 14 amino acids. This CDR3 reads CASSQVGDGWGYTF. The CDR3 DNA reads TGCGCCAGCAGCCAAGTTGGGGACGGCTGGGGCTACACCTTC.

This clone occurred a few times. The gene calls are TRBV30 and TRBJ1-2; 7 bases map to TRBD1. CDR1 is GTSNPN, CDR2 SVGIG, per germline (reference sequence). The CDR3 runs to 14 residues. V was clipped by 3 bases and J by 3 bases; unmatched bases: 7. The CDR3 DNA sequence: TGTGCCTGGAGGGGGGCCGGGACAGACTATGGCTACACCTTC. Amino acids: CAWRGAGTDYGYTF.